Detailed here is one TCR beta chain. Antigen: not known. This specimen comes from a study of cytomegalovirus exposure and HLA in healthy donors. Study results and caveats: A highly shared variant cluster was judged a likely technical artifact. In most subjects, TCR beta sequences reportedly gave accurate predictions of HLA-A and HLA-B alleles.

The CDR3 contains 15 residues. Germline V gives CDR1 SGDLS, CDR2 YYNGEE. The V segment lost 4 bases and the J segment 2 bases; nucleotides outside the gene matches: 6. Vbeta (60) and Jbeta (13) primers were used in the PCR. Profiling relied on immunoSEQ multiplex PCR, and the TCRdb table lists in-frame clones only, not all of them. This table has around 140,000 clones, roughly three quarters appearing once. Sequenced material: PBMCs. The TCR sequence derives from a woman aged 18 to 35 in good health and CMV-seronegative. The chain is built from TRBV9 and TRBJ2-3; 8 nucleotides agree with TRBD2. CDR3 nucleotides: TGTGCCAGCAGCACTAGCGGAGGGGTCACAGATACGCAGTATTTT. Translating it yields CASSTSGGVTDTQYF.